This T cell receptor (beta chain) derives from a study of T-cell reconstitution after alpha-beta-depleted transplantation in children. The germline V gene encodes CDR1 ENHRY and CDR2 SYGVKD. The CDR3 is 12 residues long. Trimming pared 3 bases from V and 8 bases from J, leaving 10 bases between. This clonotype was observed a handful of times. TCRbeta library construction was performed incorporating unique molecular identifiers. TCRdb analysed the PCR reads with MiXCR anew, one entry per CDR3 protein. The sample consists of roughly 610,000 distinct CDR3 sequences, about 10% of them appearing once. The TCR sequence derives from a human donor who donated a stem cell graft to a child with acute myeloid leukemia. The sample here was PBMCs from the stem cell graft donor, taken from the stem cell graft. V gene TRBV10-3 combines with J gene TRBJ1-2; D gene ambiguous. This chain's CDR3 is CAISEAPDGYTF. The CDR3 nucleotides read TGTGCCATCAGTGAAGCCCCCGACGGCTACACCTTC.